This TCR beta chain emerged from a study of control samples from healthy donors and cancer patients. TCRdb's table, derived via immunoSEQ multiplex PCR, lists solely in-frame clones and lacks some. The sample lists approximately 100,000 clones, roughly 84% occurring once. Trimming took 3 bases from V and 3 from J; bases not matched to a gene: 0. Per germline, CDR1 KGHSH and CDR2 LQKENI. The CDR3 covers 14 residues. The chain combines TRBV18 with TRBJ2-3; TRBD1 matches 10 bases. This receptor was obtained from a woman aged 40 to 50 in good health. Specimen: blood. The CDR3, as DNA: TGTGCCAGCTCACCGGGACAGGGGACAGATACGCAGTATTTT. Translation gives CASSPGQGTDTQYF.